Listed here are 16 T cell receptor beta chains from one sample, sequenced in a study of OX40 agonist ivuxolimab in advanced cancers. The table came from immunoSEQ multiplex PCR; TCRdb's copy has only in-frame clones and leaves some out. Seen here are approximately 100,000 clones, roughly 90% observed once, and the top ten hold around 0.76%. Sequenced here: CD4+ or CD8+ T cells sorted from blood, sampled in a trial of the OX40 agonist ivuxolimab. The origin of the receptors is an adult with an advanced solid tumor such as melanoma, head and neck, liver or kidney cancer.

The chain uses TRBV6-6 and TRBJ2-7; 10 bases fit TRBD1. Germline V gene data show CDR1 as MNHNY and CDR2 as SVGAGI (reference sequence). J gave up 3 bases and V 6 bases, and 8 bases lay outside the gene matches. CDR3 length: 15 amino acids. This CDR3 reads CASRPRGTGVYEQYF. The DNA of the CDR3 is TGTGCCAGCAGGCCACGCGGGACAGGGGTCTACGAGCAGTACTTC.

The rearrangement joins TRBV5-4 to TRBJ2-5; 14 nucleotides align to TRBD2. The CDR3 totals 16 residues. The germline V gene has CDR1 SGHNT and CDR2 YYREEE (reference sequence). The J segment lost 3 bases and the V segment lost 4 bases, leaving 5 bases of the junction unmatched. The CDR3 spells CASSPGTSGGEETQYF. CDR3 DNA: TGTGCCAGCAGCCCGGGGACTAGCGGGGGAGAAGAGACCCAGTACTTC.

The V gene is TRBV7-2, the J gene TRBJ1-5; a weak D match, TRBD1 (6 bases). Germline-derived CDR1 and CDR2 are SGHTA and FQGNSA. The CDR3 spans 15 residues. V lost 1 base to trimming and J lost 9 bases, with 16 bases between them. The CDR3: CASSLGQDGQWPQHF. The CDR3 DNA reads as TGTGCCAGCAGCTTAGGACAGGATGGTCAATGGCCCCAGCATTTT.

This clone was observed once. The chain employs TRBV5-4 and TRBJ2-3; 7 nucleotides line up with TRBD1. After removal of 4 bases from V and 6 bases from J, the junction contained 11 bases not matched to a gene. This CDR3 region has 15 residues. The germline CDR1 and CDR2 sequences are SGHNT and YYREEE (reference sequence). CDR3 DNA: TGTGCCAGCAGCGAAGGACAGGCCCAATGGGATACGCAGTATTTT. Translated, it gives CASSEGQAQWDTQYF.

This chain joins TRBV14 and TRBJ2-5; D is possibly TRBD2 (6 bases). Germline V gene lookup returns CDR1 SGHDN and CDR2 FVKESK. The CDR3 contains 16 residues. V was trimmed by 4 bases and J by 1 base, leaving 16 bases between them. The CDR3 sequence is CASSRIRRGVQETQYF. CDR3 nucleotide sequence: TGTGCCAGCAGCCGCATTAGGCGGGGAGTCCAAGAGACCCAGTACTTC.

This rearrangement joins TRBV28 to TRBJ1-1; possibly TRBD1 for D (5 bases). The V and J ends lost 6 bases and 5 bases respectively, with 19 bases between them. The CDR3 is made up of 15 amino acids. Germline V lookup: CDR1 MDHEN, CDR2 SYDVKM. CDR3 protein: CASRESGLGDTEAFF. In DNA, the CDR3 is TGTGCCAGCAGAGAATCAGGGTTAGGTGATACTGAAGCTTTCTTT.

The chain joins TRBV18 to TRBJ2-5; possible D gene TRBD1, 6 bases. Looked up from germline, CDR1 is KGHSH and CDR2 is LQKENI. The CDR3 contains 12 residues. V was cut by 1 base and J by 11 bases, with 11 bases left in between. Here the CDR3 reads CASSPLGGHQYF. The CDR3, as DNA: TGTGCCAGCTCACCACTTGGGGGCCATCAGTACTTC.

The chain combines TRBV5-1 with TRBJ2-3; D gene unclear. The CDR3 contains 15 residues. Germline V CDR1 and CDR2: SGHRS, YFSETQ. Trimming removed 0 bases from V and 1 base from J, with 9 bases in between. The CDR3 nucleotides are TGCGCCAGCAGCTTGGAAAGGGTGGGCACAGATACGCAGTATTTT. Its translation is CASSLERVGTDTQYF.

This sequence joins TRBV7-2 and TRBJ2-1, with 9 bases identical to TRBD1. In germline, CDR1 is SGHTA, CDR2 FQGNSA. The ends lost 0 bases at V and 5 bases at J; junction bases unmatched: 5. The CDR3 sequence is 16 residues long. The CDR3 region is CASSLAGTGTHNEQFF. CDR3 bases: TGTGCCAGCAGCTTAGCCGGGACAGGGACTCACAATGAGCAGTTCTTC.

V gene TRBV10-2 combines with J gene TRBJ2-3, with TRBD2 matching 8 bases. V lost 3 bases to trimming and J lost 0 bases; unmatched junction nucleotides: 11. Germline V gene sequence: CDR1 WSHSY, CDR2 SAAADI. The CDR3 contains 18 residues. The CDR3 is CASSDPQAGGPSTDTQYF. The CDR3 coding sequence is TGCGCCAGCAGTGACCCCCAGGCGGGGGGACCTAGCACAGATACGCAGTATTTT.

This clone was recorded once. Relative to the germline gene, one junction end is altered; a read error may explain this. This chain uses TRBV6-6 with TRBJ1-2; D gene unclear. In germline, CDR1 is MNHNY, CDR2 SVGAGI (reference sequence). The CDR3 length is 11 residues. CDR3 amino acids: CASSAGYDYTF. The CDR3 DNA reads TGTGCCAGCAGTGCCGGTTATGACTACACCTTC.

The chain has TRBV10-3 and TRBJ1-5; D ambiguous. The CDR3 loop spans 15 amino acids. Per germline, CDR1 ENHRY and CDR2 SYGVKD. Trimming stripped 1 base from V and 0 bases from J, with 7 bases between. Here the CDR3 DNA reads TGTGCCATCAGTGAGTTTCAGTATAGCAATCAGCCCCAGCATTTT. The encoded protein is CAISEFQYSNQPQHF.

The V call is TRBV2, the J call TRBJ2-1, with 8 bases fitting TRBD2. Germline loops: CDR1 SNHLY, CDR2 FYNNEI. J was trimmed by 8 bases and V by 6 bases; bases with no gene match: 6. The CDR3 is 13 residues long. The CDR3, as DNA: TGTGCCAGCAGAATAGGACTAGCCGATGAGCAGTTCTTC. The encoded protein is CASRIGLADEQFF.

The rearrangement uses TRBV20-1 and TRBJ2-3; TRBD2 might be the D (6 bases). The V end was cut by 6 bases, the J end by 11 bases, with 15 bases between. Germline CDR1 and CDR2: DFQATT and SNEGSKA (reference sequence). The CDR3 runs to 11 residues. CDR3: CSAPTDGRQYF. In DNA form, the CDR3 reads TGCAGTGCCCCCACTGACGGGAGGCAGTATTTT.

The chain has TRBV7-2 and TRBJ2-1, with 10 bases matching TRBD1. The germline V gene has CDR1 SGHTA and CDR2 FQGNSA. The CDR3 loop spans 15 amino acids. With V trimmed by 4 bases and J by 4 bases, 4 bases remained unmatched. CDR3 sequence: CASSSTGGFYNEQFF. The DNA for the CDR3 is TGTGCCAGCAGCTCGACAGGGGGCTTTTACAATGAGCAGTTCTTC.

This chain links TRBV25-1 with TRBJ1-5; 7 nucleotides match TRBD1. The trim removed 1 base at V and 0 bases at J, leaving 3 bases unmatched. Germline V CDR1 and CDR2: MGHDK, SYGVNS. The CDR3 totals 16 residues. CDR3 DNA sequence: TGTGCCAGCAGTGAATCAGGGGGTTATAGCAATCAGCCCCAGCATTTT. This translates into CASSESGGYSNQPQHF. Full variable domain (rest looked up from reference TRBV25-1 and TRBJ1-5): EADIYQTPRYLVIGTGKKITLECSQTMGHDKMYWYQQDPGMELHLIHYSYGVNSTEKGDLSSESTVSRIRTEHFPLTLESARPSHTSQYLCASSESGGYSNQPQHFGDGTRLSIL.